Sequencing of this TCR beta chain was carried out in a study of tumor-infiltrating lymphocytes in localized non-small cell lung cancer. The V end was cut by 6 bases, the J end by 1 base, with 9 bases between. The CDR3 contains 12 residues. In germline, CDR1 is SQVTM, CDR2 ANQGSEA. Study-wide results and caveats: Available tissue quantity limited TCR sequencing to a patient subset.

The data were produced by immunoSEQ multiplex PCR, yet TCRdb's version contains in-frame clones alone and is incomplete. The repertoire holds roughly 2,000 clones, 45% to 55% seen once, with over 10% in the top ten. On this clone itself: Its target is unknown.

This TCR was recovered from a human donor with non-small cell lung cancer. Some clones in this sample may be carry-over from other donors' samples. The V gene is TRBV29-1, the J gene TRBJ1-1; D is perhaps TRBD1 (5 bases). Input material: uninvolved lung tissue not adjacent to the tumor. This CDR3 is CSVLGQNTEAFF. Here the CDR3 DNA reads TGCAGCGTCCTGGGGCAGAACACTGAAGCTTTCTTT. Variable domain in full (rest from reference TRBV29-1 and TRBJ1-1): SAVISQKPSRDICQRGTSLTIQCQVDSQVTMMFWYRQQPGQSLTLIATANQGSEATYESGFVIDKFPISRPNLTFSTLTVSNMSPEDSSIYLCSVLGQNTEAFFGQGTRLTVV.